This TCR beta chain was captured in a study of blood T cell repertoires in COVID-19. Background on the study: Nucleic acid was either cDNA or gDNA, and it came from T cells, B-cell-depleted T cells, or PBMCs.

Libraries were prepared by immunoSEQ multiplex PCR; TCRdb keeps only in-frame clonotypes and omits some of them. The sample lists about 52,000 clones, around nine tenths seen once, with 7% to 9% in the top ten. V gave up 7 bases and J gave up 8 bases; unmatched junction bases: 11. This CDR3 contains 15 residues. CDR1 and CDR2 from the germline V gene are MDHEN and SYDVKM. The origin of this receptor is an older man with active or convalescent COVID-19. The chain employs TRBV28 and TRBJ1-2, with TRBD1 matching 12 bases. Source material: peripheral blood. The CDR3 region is CASTRPGQGARGYTF. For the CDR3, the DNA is TGTGCCAGCACCCGACCGGGACAGGGGGCAAGGGGCTACACCTTC.